The sequence of this T cell receptor (beta chain) was determined in a study of T cells in Graves' hyperthyroidism and ophthalmopathy. Findings and limits, study-wide: For ophthalmopathy, model prediction preceded onset by a median around 7 months.

This clonotype was seen at least ten times. Its antigen is unknown. A read error may explain this, as a much larger clone is one base away. Lacking the conserved final phenylalanine or tryptophan, this CDR3 likely reflects a read error. TCR beta CDR3 regions were amplified from RNA transcripts. First-round RT-PCR with HTBI primers amplified the TCR CDR3 region. TCRdb fed the multiplex PCR reads into MiXCR, producing one record per CDR3 protein. The table has around 260,000 distinct CDR3 sequences, around a quarter seen once; the top ten hold around 28%. CDR3 length: 14 residues. The J segment lost 4 bases and the V segment lost 5 bases, leaving 6 bases of the junction unmatched. Looked up from germline, CDR1 is SGHTA and CDR2 is FQGNSA.

The clonotype originates from a man aged 40-49 years with Graves' hyperthyroidism that later progressed to Graves' ophthalmopathy. The chain links TRBV7-2 to TRBJ1-1; 8 bases are shared with TRBD1. The specimen was blood. In DNA, the CDR3 is TGTGCCAGCAGCCCCAACGGACAGGGCACTGAAGCTTTCCTT. This translates into CASSPNGQGTEAFL.